The clone carrying this TCR beta chain was picked up many times. The antigen remains undetermined. The data were obtained in a study of identical twins. Study findings and constraints: The study found excess low generation probability among twin-shared out-of-frame alpha sequences.

Template switching supplied a universal primer site; unique molecular identifiers were carried on the cDNA. In TCRdb, the 5' RACE reads were re-called with MiXCR into one record per CDR3 protein. The table records 230,000 or so distinct CDR3 sequences, around 8.3% of them present only once. Germline V gives CDR1 MNHNS, CDR2 SASEGT. The CDR3 has 14 residues. J gave up 3 bases and V 5 bases, and 4 bases lay outside the gene matches. The sample was also reused in another study, on yellow fever vaccine responses in identical twins. That source adds: Twins showed a vaccine T cell response that reportedly seemed partly convergent, partly personalized.

The receptor comes from a woman younger than 30 in good health. What was sequenced was CD8+ T cells sorted from blood. This chain uses TRBV6-1 with TRBJ1-1; 9 bases line up with TRBD1. The CDR3 DNA reads TGTGCCAGCAGTCTCGGACAGGGGCACACTGAAGCTTTCTTT. Its protein product is CASSLGQGHTEAFF.